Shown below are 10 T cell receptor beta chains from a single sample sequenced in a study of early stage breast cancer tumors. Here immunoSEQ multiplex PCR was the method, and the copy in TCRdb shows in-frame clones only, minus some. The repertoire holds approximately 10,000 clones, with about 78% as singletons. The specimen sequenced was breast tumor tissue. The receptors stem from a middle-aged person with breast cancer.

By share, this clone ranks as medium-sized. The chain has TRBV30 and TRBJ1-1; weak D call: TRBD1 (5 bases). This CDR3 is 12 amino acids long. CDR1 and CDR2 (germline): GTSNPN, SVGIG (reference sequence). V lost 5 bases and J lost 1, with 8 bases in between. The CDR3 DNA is TGTGCCTGGGACAGACAGAACACTGAAGCTTTCTTT. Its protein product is CAWDRQNTEAFF.

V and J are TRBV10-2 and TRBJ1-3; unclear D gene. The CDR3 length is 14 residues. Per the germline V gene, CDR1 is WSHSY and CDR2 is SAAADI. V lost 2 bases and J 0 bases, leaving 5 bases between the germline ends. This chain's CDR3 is CASSENSSGNTIYF. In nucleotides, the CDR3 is TGCGCCAGCAGTGAGAACAGCTCTGGAAACACCATATATTTT.

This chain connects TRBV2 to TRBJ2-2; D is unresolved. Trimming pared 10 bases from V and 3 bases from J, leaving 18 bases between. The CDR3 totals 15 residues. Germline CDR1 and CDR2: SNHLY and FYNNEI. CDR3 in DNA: TGTGCCACACAAGCCTCCGGACCCTACACCGGGGAGCTGTTTTTT. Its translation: CATQASGPYTGELFF.

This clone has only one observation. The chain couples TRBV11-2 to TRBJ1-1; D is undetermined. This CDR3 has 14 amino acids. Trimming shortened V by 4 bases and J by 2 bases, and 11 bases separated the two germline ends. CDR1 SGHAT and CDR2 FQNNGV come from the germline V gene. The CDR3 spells CASSSGLGNTEAFF. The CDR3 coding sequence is TGTGCCAGCAGCTCCGGACTGGGTAACACTGAAGCTTTCTTT.

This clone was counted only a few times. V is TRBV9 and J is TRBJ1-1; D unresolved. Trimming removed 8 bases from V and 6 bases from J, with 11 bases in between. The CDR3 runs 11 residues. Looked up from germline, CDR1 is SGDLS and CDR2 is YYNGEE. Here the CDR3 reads CARTHSAEAFF. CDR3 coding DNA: TGTGCCAGAACCCATAGCGCTGAAGCTTTCTTT.

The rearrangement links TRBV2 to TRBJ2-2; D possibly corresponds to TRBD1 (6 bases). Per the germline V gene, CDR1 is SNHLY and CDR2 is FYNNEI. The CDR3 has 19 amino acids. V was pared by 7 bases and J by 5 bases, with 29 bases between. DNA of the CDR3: TGTGCCAGCACTGCGTGGCCGAACAGGGTAGAGGTAAAGACCGGGGAGCTGTTTTTT. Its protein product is CASTAWPNRVEVKTGELFF. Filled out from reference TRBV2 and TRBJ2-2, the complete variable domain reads EPEVTQTPSHQVTQMGQEVILRCVPISNHLYFYWYRQILGQKVEFLVSFYNNEISEKSEIFDDQFSVERPDGSNFTLKIRSTKLEDSAMYFCASTAWPNRVEVKTGELFFGEGSRLTVL.

CDR3 in amino acids: CAIGGEAYEQYF. The CDR3 bases are TGTGCCATCGGGGGGGAGGCCTACGAGCAGTACTTC. The chain combines TRBV7-2 with TRBJ2-7; 8 bases align to TRBD2. V was clipped by 10 bases and J by 2 bases; unmatched bases: 4. CDR1 is SGHTA, CDR2 FQGNSA, per germline. The CDR3 is made up of 12 amino acids.

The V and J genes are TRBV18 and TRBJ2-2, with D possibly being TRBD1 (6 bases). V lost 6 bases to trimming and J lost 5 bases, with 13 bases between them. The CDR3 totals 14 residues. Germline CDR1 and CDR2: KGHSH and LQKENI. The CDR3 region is CASSGAEGTGELFF. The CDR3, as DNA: TGTGCCAGCTCGGGGGCCGAAGGGACCGGGGAGCTGTTTTTT.

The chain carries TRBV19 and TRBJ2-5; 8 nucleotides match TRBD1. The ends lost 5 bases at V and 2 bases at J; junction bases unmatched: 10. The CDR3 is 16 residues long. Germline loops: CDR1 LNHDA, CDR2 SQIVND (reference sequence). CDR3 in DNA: TGTGCCAGTAGTGCGACCGGGACAGGAATACAAGAGACCCAGTACTTC. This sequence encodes CASSATGTGIQETQYF.

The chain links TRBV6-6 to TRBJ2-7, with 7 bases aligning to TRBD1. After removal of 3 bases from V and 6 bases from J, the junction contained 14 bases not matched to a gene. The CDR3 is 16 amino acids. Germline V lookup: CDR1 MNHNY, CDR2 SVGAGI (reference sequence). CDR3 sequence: CASSYGQNRGYGEQYF. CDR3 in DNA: TGTGCCAGCAGTTATGGACAAAACAGGGGTTATGGCGAGCAGTACTTC.